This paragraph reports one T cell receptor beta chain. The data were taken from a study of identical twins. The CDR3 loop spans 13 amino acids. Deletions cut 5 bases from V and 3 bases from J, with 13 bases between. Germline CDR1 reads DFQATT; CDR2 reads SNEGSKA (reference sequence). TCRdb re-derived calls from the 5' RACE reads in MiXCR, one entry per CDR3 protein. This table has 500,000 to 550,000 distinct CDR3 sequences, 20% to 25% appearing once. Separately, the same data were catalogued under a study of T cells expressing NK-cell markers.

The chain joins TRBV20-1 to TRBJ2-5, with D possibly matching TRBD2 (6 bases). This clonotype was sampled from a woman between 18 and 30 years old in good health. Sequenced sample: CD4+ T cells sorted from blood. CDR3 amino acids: CSAGDWGKETQYF. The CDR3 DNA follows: TGCAGTGCTGGGGACTGGGGAAAAGAGACCCAGTACTTC.